This entry concerns a single T cell receptor (beta chain). Its target antigen remains unknown. Per-nucleotide qualities are absent, and no much larger clonotype sits a single base away. This entry comes from a study of graft-versus-host responses after intestinal transplantation (dated by TCRdb to the early 2020s). Concerning the study at large: The transplants that recipients got were multivisceral, liver-intestinal, or isolated intestinal. Every recipient was given anti-thymocyte globulin induction, then maintenance tacrolimus and steroids for 2 to 3 years. Bulk TCR-beta CDR3 sequencing was used to track graft-versus-host and host-versus-graft alloreactive T cell clones in the graft, circulation and bone marrow after intestinal transplantation. Alloreactive clones were identified by sequencing pre-transplant mixed lymphocyte reaction products and comparing these products with unstimulated pre-transplant donor and recipient T cells. A cohort of about two dozen intestinal transplant recipients, including one retransplant, was enrolled, and 3 patients lacking pretransplant specimens were excluded. A peak of at least 4% donor T cells among recipient peripheral blood mononuclear cells was the definition used for donor T cell macrochimerism. Samples from a few later patients were sequenced in-house on an Illumina MiSeq with MiXCR processing rather than by the commercial service.

Library preparation employed the immunoSEQ multiplex PCR assay. In most patients, genomic DNA was isolated using the Qiagen DNeasy Blood and Tissue Kit and sent frozen to Adaptive Biotechnologies for TCR sequencing. For most patients, high-throughput TCR-beta CDR3 sequencing of genomic DNA was performed by Adaptive Biotechnologies. In the paper's pipeline: TCR sequencing data for some 17 patients were retrieved from Adaptive's ImmunoSEQ software; three other patients were processed with MiXCR and VDJtools. To correct CD4 versus CD8 sorting errors, any sequence found in both subsets at a frequency ratio below 5:1 was removed. CDR3 nucleotide sequences shared between donor and recipient were removed because their origin could not be assigned. Alloreactive clones required at least 2-fold expansion over unstimulated cells and minimum CFSE-low frequency of 0.002% (template counts) or 0.001% (read counts). Clones were considered mappable if detected in sequenced pre-transplant spleen, lymph node, or MLR CFSE-low populations of the donor or recipient. The cumulative frequency of alloreactive clones was calculated as a percentage of all sequences, weighted by copy number. The table comes from immuneACCESS by way of TCRdb, which keeps in-frame sequences with V and J called. Part of the clones is missing from these tables; in studies checked, under half for an unresolved V gene and the rest for unknown reasons. That table gives V, J and clone size, and the DNA gave D and trimming. Recorded for this sample are 50,000 to 75,000 clones; 94% of them occurred a single time. The top ten clonotypes cover around 0.38% of the sample.

The intended sense of this specimen's time point label: cells obtained before transplantation from donor or recipient. CD3+CD4+ and CD3+CD8+ populations were FACS-sorted from unstimulated pre-transplant donor and recipient cells taken from spleen or lymph nodes. The germline V gene (reference sequence) provides CDR1 SEHNR and CDR2 FQNEAQ. The germline V end is reduced by 0 bases and the J end by 2 bases; junction bases left unmatched: 6. The CDR3 contains 17 residues, cysteine and phenylalanine counted. Kept here is only the CDR3 DNA, which spans 51 bases and is read in frame from base 1. Results the study describes overall, beyond this receptor: Early after transplant, peak levels of circulating GvH clones were associated with declines in HvG clones. In patients with donor T cell macrochimerism, the allografts had high GvH to HvG T cell clonal ratios. Conclusions were limited by the relatively low number and heterogeneity of intestinal transplant patients. GvH clones turned up in recipient bone marrow, with some appearing earlier in ileal mucosa or blood, a pattern consistent with an intestinal mucosal origin.

The chain couples TRBV7-9 to TRBJ2-3, with 9 bases matching TRBD1. The sequence was collected from a human donor who was the organ donor for an intestinal transplant. The specimen was unstimulated CD4+ T cells sorted from spleen or lymph node cells, collected before transplant. The CDR3 has the sequence CASSLAGTGGYTDTQYF. The bases are TGTGCCAGCAGCTTAGCTGGAACAGGGGGCTACACAGATACGCAGTATTTT.